A selection of T cell receptor beta chains follows, all from one sample in a study of cytomegalovirus exposure and HLA in healthy donors. Repertoires were generated with immunoSEQ multiplex PCR, while TCRdb's copy carries only in-frame clones and drops some. The sample includes about 110,000 clones, over 60% of them seen just once. Material: PBMCs. Every receptor here comes from a man under 40 in good health and CMV-seropositive. The CDR3 runs from the conserved cysteine through the conserved F or W. A D gene is named only where the DNA matches it firmly. The listing skips clone size in some rows; elsewhere it reads once, few, many or a size class.

>TRBV28|-|-|TRBJ1-5
TGTGCCAGCAGCTACCCCAGGGAGGGTAGCAATCAGCCCCAGCATTTT
CASSYPREGSNQPQHF
>TRBV5-8|-|TRBD1|TRBJ2-7
TGTGCCAGCAGCTTGGAGGGGGCACAGGGCGACGAGCAGTACTTC
CASSLEGAQGDEQYF
>TRBV2|-|TRBD1|TRBJ1-6
TGTGCCAGCAGGGTGACAGGGATGGGTAATTCACCCCTCCACTTT
CASRVTGMGNSPLHF
>TRBV5-1|-|TRBD2|TRBJ2-1
TGCGCCAGCAGCCTGGCCGGGACTAGCGGTTTGGATGAGCAGTTCTTC
CASSLAGTSGLDEQFF
>TRBV5-1|-|-|TRBJ2-2
TGCGCCAGCAGCTGGGACACCACCGGGGAGCTGTTTTTT
CASSWDTTGELFF
>TRBV6-1|-|-|TRBJ2-7
TGTGCCGCCCTGGGGGCCTCCCTCTACGAGCAGTACTTC
CAALGASLYEQYF
>TRBV18|-|TRBD1|TRBJ2-3
TGTGCCAGCTCAGCAACAGGGGGCACAGATACGCAGTATTTT
CASSATGGTDTQYF
>TRBV7-9|-|-|TRBJ1-6
TGTGCCAGCAGCTTAGGAATTGGGGGCGAGTTTAATTCACCCCTCCACTTT
CASSLGIGGEFNSPLHF
>TRBV9|few|TRBD1|TRBJ2-3
TGTGCCAGCAGCGTAGGTACAGGGGATGTTGTGGATACGCAGTATTTT
CASSVGTGDVVDTQYF
>TRBV19|-|TRBD2|TRBJ2-1
TGTGCCAGTAGTATACCTATACTAGCGGGGGGGGAGCAGTTCTTC
CASSIPILAGGEQFF
>TRBV4-1|-|-|TRBJ1-1
TGCGCCAGCAGCCAAGACCCGACAGGCCCGAACACTGAAACTTTCTTT
CASSQDPTGPNTETFF
>TRBV7-6|-|TRBD2|TRBJ2-6
TGTGCCAGCAGCTTGTCCCGGACGGGGGGATCTGGGGCCAACGTCCTGACTTTC
CASSLSRTGGSGANVLTF
>TRBV7-2|-|-|TRBJ1-2
TGTGCCAGCAGCCACAGGGTAAACTATGGCTACACCTTC
CASSHRVNYGYTF
>TRBV27|-|TRBD2|TRBJ2-1
TGTGCCAGCAGTCCGAGACTAGCGGCCTCCTACAATGAGCAGTTCTTC
CASSPRLAASYNEQFF
>TRBV27|few|TRBD1|TRBJ2-7
TGTGCCAGCAGTTTGGCCACAGGGGCCTACGAGCAGTACTTC
CASSLATGAYEQYF
>TRBV18|-|TRBD1|TRBJ1-4
TGTGCCAGCTCACCTCAGATAGGGACAGGGGATGAAAAACTGTTTTTT
CASSPQIGTGDEKLFF
>TRBV4-3|-|TRBD1|TRBJ1-3
TGCGCCAGCAGCCAAGGACAGGGTCCTGGAAACACCATATATTTT
CASSQGQGPGNTIYF
>TRBV5-1|-|TRBD2|TRBJ2-3
TGCGCCAGCAGCTTGGAACTAGCGGGAGCCACAGATACGCAGTATTTT
CASSLELAGATDTQYF
>TRBV27|few|TRBD2|TRBJ2-3
TGTGCCAGCAGCAGACCAAAGAGCGGGGGGTCCACAGATACGCAGTATTTT
CASSRPKSGGSTDTQYF
>TRBV30|-|-|TRBJ2-1
TGTGCCTGGAGTGTAAGGGGCGGGGCCCGGGGTTTAAGCTACAATGAGCAGTTCTTC
CAWSVRGGARGLSYNEQFF
>TRBV15|-|-|TRBJ2-1
TGTGCCACCAGCAGGGGCCCCTACAATGAGCAGTTCTTC
CATSRGPYNEQFF
>TRBV7-9|-|-|TRBJ1-1
TGTGCCAGCAGCTTAGGTGCCGCGGGAACTGAAGCTTTCTTT
CASSLGAAGTEAFF
>TRBV11-2|-|-|TRBJ2-2
TGTGCCAGCAGCTTTTGGGAGTCCGGGGAGCTGTTTTTT
CASSFWESGELFF
>TRBV6-6|few|TRBD1|TRBJ1-2
TGTGCCACCCGCGGTAATACAGGGGACTCTGGCTACACCTTC
CATRGNTGDSGYTF
>TRBV5-1|few|-|TRBJ1-1
TGCGCCAGCAGCTTTTTACGTTCCGGGGGACGCACTGAAGCTTTCTTT
CASSFLRSGGRTEAFF
>TRBV13|-|TRBD2|TRBJ2-1
TGTGCCAGCGGAAGGCGGGGGTCCTACAATGAGCAGTTCTTC
CASGRRGSYNEQFF
>TRBV4-3|-|TRBD1|TRBJ2-5
TGCGCCAGCAGCCAAGATCGAGGGGGCAGGAAAGAGACCCAGTACTTC
CASSQDRGGRKETQYF
>TRBV5-1|-|TRBD2|TRBJ2-1
TGCGCCAGCAGCTCAGCGGGGGGGCCGTACAATGAGCAGTTCTTC
CASSSAGGPYNEQFF
>TRBV6-5|-|TRBD2|TRBJ2-5
TGTGCCAGCTCGTTGCGGGGGGTAGAGACCCAGTACTTC
CASSLRGVETQYF
>TRBV28|-|TRBD1|TRBJ1-4
TGTGCCAGCAGTCAACAGGGGCCTGAAAAACTGTTTTTT
CASSQQGPEKLFF
>TRBV29-1|-|-|TRBJ2-7
TGCAGCGTCCGAGTGGAGGGCTCAGAGCAGTACTTC
CSVRVEGSEQYF
>TRBV7-9|-|TRBD2|TRBJ2-1
TGTGCCGTACCTAGCGGGGGCCTCAATGAGCAGTTCTTC
CAVPSGGLNEQFF
>TRBV2|-|-|TRBJ2-7
TGTGCCAGCAGTGAAGGGGCCCAGCAGTACTTC
CASSEGAQQYF
>TRBV28|once|-|TRBJ1-4
TGTGCCAGCAGTGTACAGGCTTATGAGGAAAAACTGTTTTTT
CASSVQAYEEKLFF
>TRBV11-2|-|-|TRBJ2-2
TGTGCCAGCAGCTTTGCTATCCCCGGGGAGCTGTTTTTT
CASSFAIPGELFF
>TRBV2|-|TRBD1|TRBJ2-2
TGTGCCAGCAGTGTCCGACAGGGCTTATCCGGGGAGCTGTTTTTT
CASSVRQGLSGELFF
>TRBV7-9|-|-|TRBJ1-2
TGTGCCAGCAGCTTAGGAGACACCGGATACGATGTTTATGGCTACACCTTC
CASSLGDTGYDVYGYTF
>TRBV4-1|-|TRBD1|TRBJ1-1
TGCGCCAGCAGCCAAGACGGGTCCCCACAGGGGACTGAAGCTTTCTTT
CASSQDGSPQGTEAFF
>TRBV11-2|-|TRBD1|TRBJ2-1
TGTGCCAGCAGCCACAGGGGGCCTATCTACAATGAGCAGTTCTTC
CASSHRGPIYNEQFF
>TRBV28|few|-|TRBJ1-1
TGTGCCAGCAGGGAGGGCCCTATGAACACTGAAGCTTTCTTT
CASREGPMNTEAFF
>TRBV7-3|once|TRBD1|TRBJ2-3
TGTGCCAGCAGCTTAACCGGGGGACAGGGGCTAGATACGCAGTATTTT
CASSLTGGQGLDTQYF